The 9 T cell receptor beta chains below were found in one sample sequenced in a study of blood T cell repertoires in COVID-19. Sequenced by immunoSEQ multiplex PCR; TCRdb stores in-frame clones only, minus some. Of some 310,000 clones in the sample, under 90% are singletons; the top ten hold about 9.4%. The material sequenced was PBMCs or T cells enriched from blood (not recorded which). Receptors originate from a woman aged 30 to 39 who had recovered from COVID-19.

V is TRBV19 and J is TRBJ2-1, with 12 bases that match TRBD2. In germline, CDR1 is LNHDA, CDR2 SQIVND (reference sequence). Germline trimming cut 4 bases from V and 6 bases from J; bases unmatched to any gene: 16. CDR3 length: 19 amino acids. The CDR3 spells CASSTSRLAGGPVRNEQFF. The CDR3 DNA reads TGTGCCAGTAGTACCTCCCGTCTAGCGGGAGGGCCAGTTCGCAATGAGCAGTTCTTC. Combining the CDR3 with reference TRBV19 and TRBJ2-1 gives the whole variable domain DGGITQSPKYLFRKEGQNVTLSCEQNLNHDAMYWYRQDPGQGLRLIYYSQIVNDFQKGDIAEGYSVSREKKESFPLTVTSAQKNPTAFYLCASSTSRLAGGPVRNEQFFGPGTRLTVL.

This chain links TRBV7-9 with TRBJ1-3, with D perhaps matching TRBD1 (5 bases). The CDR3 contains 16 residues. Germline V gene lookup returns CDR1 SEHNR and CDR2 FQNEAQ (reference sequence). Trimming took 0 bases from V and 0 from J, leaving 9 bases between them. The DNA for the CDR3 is TGTGCCAGCAGCTTAGCGGGCAGGGCCTCTGGAAACACCATATATTTT. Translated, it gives CASSLAGRASGNTIYF.

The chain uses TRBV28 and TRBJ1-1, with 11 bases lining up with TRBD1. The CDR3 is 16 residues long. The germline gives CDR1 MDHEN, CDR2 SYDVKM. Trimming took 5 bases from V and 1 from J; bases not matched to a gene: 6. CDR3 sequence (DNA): TGTGCCAGCAGTCGTCCCGGGACAGGGGGGAACACTGAAGCTTTCTTT. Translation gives CASSRPGTGGNTEAFF.

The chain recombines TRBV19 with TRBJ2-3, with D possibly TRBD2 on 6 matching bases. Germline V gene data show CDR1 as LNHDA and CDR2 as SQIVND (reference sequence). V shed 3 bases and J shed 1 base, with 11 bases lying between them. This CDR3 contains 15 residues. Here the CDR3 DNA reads TGTGCCAGTAGTATTATGTCTAGCGGCACAGATACGCAGTATTTT. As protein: CASSIMSSGTDTQYF.

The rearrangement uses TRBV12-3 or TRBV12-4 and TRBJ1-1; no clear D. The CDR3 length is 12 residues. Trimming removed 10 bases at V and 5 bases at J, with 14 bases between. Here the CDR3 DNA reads TGTGCCACCGACCCCCGCGGGACTGAAGCTTTCTTT. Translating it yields CATDPRGTEAFF.

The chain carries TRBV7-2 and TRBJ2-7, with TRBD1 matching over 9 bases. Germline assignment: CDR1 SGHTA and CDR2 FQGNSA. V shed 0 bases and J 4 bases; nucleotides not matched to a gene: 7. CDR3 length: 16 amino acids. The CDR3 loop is CASSLAGGQGLYEQYF. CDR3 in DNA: TGTGCCAGCAGCTTAGCGGGGGGACAGGGACTTTACGAGCAGTACTTC.

DNA for the CDR3: TGTGCCAGCAGCTTTGGGACTGCTGAAGCTTTCTTT. It translates to CASSFGTAEAFF. The J gene is TRBJ1-1, the V gene TRBV5-6; D is perhaps TRBD1 (5 bases). The CDR3 is made up of 12 amino acids. Between the trimmed V and J ends, which lost 2 bases and 6 bases, there was a span of 8 bases. Looked up from germline, CDR1 is SGHDT and CDR2 is YYEEEE.

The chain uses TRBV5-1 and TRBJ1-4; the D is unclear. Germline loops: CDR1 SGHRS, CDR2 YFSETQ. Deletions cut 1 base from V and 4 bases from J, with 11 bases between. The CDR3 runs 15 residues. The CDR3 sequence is CASSLSGRINEKLFF. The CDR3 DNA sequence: TGCGCCAGCAGCTTGAGCGGGCGCATTAATGAAAAACTGTTTTTT.

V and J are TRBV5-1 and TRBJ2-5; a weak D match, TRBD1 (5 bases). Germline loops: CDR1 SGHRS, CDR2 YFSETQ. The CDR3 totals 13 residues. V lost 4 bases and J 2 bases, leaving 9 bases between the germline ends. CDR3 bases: TGCGCCAGCAGCACACGGACACAAGAGACCCAGTACTTC. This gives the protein CASSTRTQETQYF.